This is a list of T cell receptor beta chains from one sample in a study of human T cells and chemical hapten exposure. Via MiXCR, TCRdb re-called the RACE reads, giving one row per CDR3 protein. Of under 400,000 distinct CDR3 sequences listed, more than 4.5% were seen once; the top ten hold just over 2.5%. The sample was whole blood, taken in connection with sensitization to the hapten diphenylcyclopropenone (DPC). The receptors derive from a woman aged 45 to 65 with alopecia areata. Some clones in this sample may be carry-over from other donors' samples. Each CDR3 is given with its conserved first and last residue. D genes are given only for firm matches. Size values are once, few and many counts, or a class for expanded clones, and some rows have none.

clone size: few; V gene: TRBV7-9; J gene: TRBJ1-2; D gene: TRBD1; CDR3 protein: CASSLDRGSNNYGYTF; CDR3 DNA: TGTGCCAGCAGCCTAGACAGGGGCTCTAATAACTATGGCTACACCTTC
clone size: many; V gene: TRBV7-9; J gene: TRBJ2-7; D gene: TRBD1; CDR3 protein: CASSPDRVHASYEQYF; CDR3 DNA: TGTGCCAGCAGCCCGGACAGGGTCCACGCCTCCTACGAGCAGTACTTC
clone size: many; V gene: TRBV10-1; J gene: TRBJ1-2; D gene: NA; CDR3 protein: CASSENINYGYTF; CDR3 DNA: TGCGCCAGCAGTGAGAACATCAACTATGGCTACACCTTC
clone size: many; V gene: TRBV14; J gene: TRBJ2-2; D gene: NA; CDR3 protein: CASSQTFHTGELFF; CDR3 DNA: TGTGCCAGCAGCCAAACTTTCCACACCGGGGAGCTGTTTTTT
clone size: NA; V gene: TRBV7-7; J gene: TRBJ2-7; D gene: TRBD2; CDR3 protein: CASSYQAGGGYEQYF; CDR3 DNA: TGTGCCAGCAGCTACCAAGCGGGAGGGGGCTACGAGCAGTACTTC
clone size: many; V gene: TRBV29-1; J gene: TRBJ2-1; D gene: TRBD2; CDR3 protein: CSVPPGTSGRRDDEQFF; CDR3 DNA: TGCAGCGTCCCCCCCGGGACTAGCGGGAGACGAGATGATGAGCAGTTCTTC
clone size: many; V gene: TRBV4-2; J gene: TRBJ1-2; D gene: NA; CDR3 protein: CASSQEMAVYGYTF; CDR3 DNA: TGTGCCAGCAGCCAAGAAATGGCGGTCTATGGCTACACCTTC
clone size: many; V gene: TRBV20-1; J gene: TRBJ1-1; D gene: NA; CDR3 protein: CSARSGGAAFFEAFF; CDR3 DNA: TGCAGTGCTAGATCTGGAGGCGCTGCGTTTTTTGAAGCTTTCTTT
clone size: many; V gene: TRBV9; J gene: TRBJ2-1; D gene: TRBD2; CDR3 protein: CASSSSPREYNEQFF; CDR3 DNA: TGTGCCAGCAGCAGCTCTCCGCGGGAGTACAATGAGCAGTTCTTC
clone size: NA; V gene: TRBV28; J gene: TRBJ2-7; D gene: NA; CDR3 protein: CASSLGGPGTLYEQYF; CDR3 DNA: TGTGCCAGCAGTTTAGGCGGCCCCGGAACCCTCTACGAGCAGTACTTC
clone size: few; V gene: TRBV28; J gene: TRBJ1-1; D gene: TRBD1; CDR3 protein: CASQEGAGNTEAFF; CDR3 DNA: TGTGCCAGCCAAGAGGGGGCAGGGAACACTGAAGCTTTCTTT
clone size: few; V gene: TRBV14; J gene: TRBJ1-1; D gene: NA; CDR3 protein: CASSQDLGFTEAFF; CDR3 DNA: TGTGCCAGCAGCCAAGATCTGGGGTTCACTGAAGCTTTCTTT
clone size: few; V gene: TRBV5-5; J gene: TRBJ1-5; D gene: NA; CDR3 protein: CASSLVPDSNQPQHF; CDR3 DNA: TGTGCCAGCAGCTTGGTACCAGATAGCAATCAGCCCCAGCATTTT
clone size: NA; V gene: TRBV6-1; J gene: TRBJ1-5; D gene: NA; CDR3 protein: CASNPGSWQKGNQPQHF; CDR3 DNA: TGTGCCAGCAACCCAGGGAGTTGGCAGAAGGGCAATCAGCCCCAGCATTTT
clone size: NA; V gene: TRBV6-6; J gene: TRBJ1-2; D gene: NA; CDR3 protein: CASSPAHGLYGYTF; CDR3 DNA: TGTGCCAGCAGTCCGGCCCATGGGCTATATGGCTACACCTTC
clone size: many; V gene: TRBV7-9; J gene: TRBJ2-1; D gene: NA; CDR3 protein: CASSLSLNEQFF; CDR3 DNA: TGTGCCAGCAGCTTGTCGCTGAATGAGCAGTTCTTC
clone size: few; V gene: TRBV20-1; J gene: TRBJ2-2; D gene: NA; CDR3 protein: CSARLSVNTGELFF; CDR3 DNA: TGCAGTGCTAGACTTAGCGTGAACACCGGGGAGCTGTTTTTT
clone size: many; V gene: TRBV3-1; J gene: TRBJ1-5; D gene: TRBD1; CDR3 protein: CASSQARRGQNQPQHF; CDR3 DNA: TGTGCCAGCAGCCAAGCCCGGAGGGGGCAAAATCAGCCCCAGCATTTT
clone size: NA; V gene: TRBV11-2; J gene: TRBJ2-3; D gene: NA; CDR3 protein: CASSPLGGPRLDTQYF; CDR3 DNA: TGTGCCAGCAGCCCGTTGGGGGGTCCCCGCCTGGATACGCAGTATTTT
clone size: many; V gene: TRBV20-1; J gene: TRBJ2-3; D gene: TRBD1; CDR3 protein: CSARKGAVDTQYF; CDR3 DNA: TGCAGTGCTAGGAAGGGGGCCGTGGATACGCAGTATTTT
clone size: many; V gene: TRBV5-1; J gene: TRBJ1-2; D gene: NA; CDR3 protein: CASSLDGQAVYGYTF; CDR3 DNA: TGCGCCAGCAGCTTGGATGGCCAGGCAGTCTATGGCTACACCTTC
clone size: many; V gene: TRBV15; J gene: TRBJ2-4; D gene: NA; CDR3 protein: CATSTPGRGSKNIQYF; CDR3 DNA: TGTGCCACCAGCACCCCTGGAAGGGGATCCAAAAACATTCAGTACTTC
clone size: NA; V gene: TRBV25-1; J gene: TRBJ2-5; D gene: NA; CDR3 protein: CASSEWGGETQYF; CDR3 DNA: TGTGCCAGCAGTGAATGGGGAGGAGAGACCCAGTACTTC
clone size: many; V gene: TRBV27; J gene: TRBJ1-1; D gene: NA; CDR3 protein: CASTTNQGYTEAFF; CDR3 DNA: TGTGCCAGCACCACAAATCAGGGGTACACTGAAGCTTTCTTT
clone size: many; V gene: TRBV10-2; J gene: TRBJ2-7; D gene: NA; CDR3 protein: CASSDLGYEQYF; CDR3 DNA: TGCGCCAGCAGTGATTTGGGTTACGAGCAGTACTTC
clone size: few; V gene: TRBV14; J gene: TRBJ2-7; D gene: NA; CDR3 protein: CASSQEEAARYEQYF; CDR3 DNA: TGTGCCAGCAGCCAAGAAGAGGCGGCGCGGTACGAGCAGTACTTC
clone size: few; V gene: TRBV3-1; J gene: TRBJ2-4; D gene: NA; CDR3 protein: CASSQARGKNIQYF; CDR3 DNA: TGTGCCAGCAGCCAAGCGCGGGGCAAAAACATTCAGTACTTC
clone size: many; V gene: TRBV6-2/TRBV6-3; J gene: TRBJ2-3; D gene: NA; CDR3 protein: CASSYSRTSTDTQYF; CDR3 DNA: TGTGCCAGCAGTTACAGCAGGACTAGCACAGATACGCAGTATTTT
clone size: NA; V gene: TRBV7-9; J gene: TRBJ2-3; D gene: NA; CDR3 protein: CASSSRAGLGTDTQYF; CDR3 DNA: TGTGCCAGCAGCTCCCGGGCAGGGCTGGGCACAGATACGCAGTATTTT
clone size: many; V gene: TRBV6-1; J gene: TRBJ1-5; D gene: NA; CDR3 protein: CASSEEGQGPRHPQHF; CDR3 DNA: TGTGCCAGCAGTGAAGAGGGCCAGGGGCCGCGTCATCCCCAGCATTTT
clone size: few; V gene: TRBV29-1; J gene: TRBJ1-2; D gene: TRBD1; CDR3 protein: CSVDSGTGGAGYGYTF; CDR3 DNA: TGCAGCGTTGACTCCGGGACAGGGGGCGCAGGGTATGGCTACACCTTC
clone size: many; V gene: TRBV12-3/TRBV12-4; J gene: TRBJ2-2; D gene: TRBD1; CDR3 protein: CASSLDRGNTGELFF; CDR3 DNA: TGTGCCAGCAGCCTCGACAGGGGGAACACCGGGGAGCTGTTTTTT
clone size: many; V gene: TRBV20-1; J gene: TRBJ2-7; D gene: NA; CDR3 protein: CSAPRQGLRGEQYF; CDR3 DNA: TGCAGTGCCCCCCGACAAGGCCTGAGGGGAGAGCAGTACTTC
clone size: few; V gene: TRBV9; J gene: TRBJ2-5; D gene: NA; CDR3 protein: CASSRGGGSQETQYF; CDR3 DNA: TGTGCCAGCAGCCGTGGTGGCGGTTCACAAGAGACCCAGTACTTC
clone size: many; V gene: TRBV7-2; J gene: TRBJ2-4; D gene: TRBD1; CDR3 protein: CASSSQGYIQYF; CDR3 DNA: TGTGCCAGCAGCTCACAGGGGTACATTCAGTACTTC
clone size: few; V gene: TRBV12-3/TRBV12-4; J gene: TRBJ1-6; D gene: TRBD1; CDR3 protein: CASTAQGGAGSPLHF; CDR3 DNA: TGTGCCAGCACGGCCCAGGGGGGGGCTGGGTCACCCCTCCACTTT
clone size: few; V gene: TRBV6-2/TRBV6-3; J gene: TRBJ1-1; D gene: NA; CDR3 protein: CASSYSILSAVPEAFF; CDR3 DNA: TGTGCCAGCAGTTACTCGATCTTATCAGCAGTCCCTGAAGCTTTCTTT
clone size: few; V gene: TRBV5-1; J gene: TRBJ1-1; D gene: TRBD1; CDR3 protein: CASSSTGTGLTEAFF; CDR3 DNA: TGCGCCAGCAGCTCCACCGGGACAGGGCTCACTGAAGCTTTCTTT
clone size: many; V gene: TRBV29-1; J gene: TRBJ2-3; D gene: NA; CDR3 protein: CSVRGGADTQYF; CDR3 DNA: TGCAGCGTTCGAGGGGGGGCAGATACGCAGTATTTT
clone size: NA; V gene: TRBV20-1; J gene: TRBJ2-2; D gene: TRBD1; CDR3 protein: CSALDRGDTGELFF; CDR3 DNA: TGCAGTGCCCTGGACAGGGGGGACACCGGGGAGCTGTTTTTT
clone size: NA; V gene: TRBV7-8; J gene: TRBJ1-5; D gene: NA; CDR3 protein: CASRTSGTGQPQHF; CDR3 DNA: TGTGCCAGCAGGACGTCGGGGACGGGTCAGCCCCAGCATTTT
clone size: many; V gene: TRBV4-3; J gene: TRBJ2-1; D gene: NA; CDR3 protein: CASSQDSGLQNEQFF; CDR3 DNA: TGCGCCAGCAGCCAAGATAGCGGCCTACAGAATGAGCAGTTCTTC
clone size: few; V gene: TRBV5-1; J gene: TRBJ1-4; D gene: TRBD1; CDR3 protein: CASSEGGAAHSTTNEKLFF; CDR3 DNA: TGCGCCAGCAGCGAAGGGGGCGCGGCTCATAGCACAACTAATGAAAAACTGTTTTTT
clone size: NA; V gene: TRBV20-1; J gene: TRBJ2-1; D gene: TRBD2; CDR3 protein: CSASRLAGDEQFF; CDR3 DNA: TGCAGTGCTAGTAGGCTAGCGGGAGACGAGCAGTTCTTC
clone size: NA; V gene: TRBV15; J gene: TRBJ2-5; D gene: NA; CDR3 protein: CATRNYPETQYF; CDR3 DNA: TGTGCCACCAGGAACTACCCAGAGACCCAGTACTTC
clone size: many; V gene: TRBV5-1; J gene: TRBJ2-5; D gene: TRBD1; CDR3 protein: CASSLTGGVQETQYF; CDR3 DNA: TGCGCCAGCAGCTTGACAGGGGGAGTCCAAGAGACCCAGTACTTC
clone size: NA; V gene: TRBV14; J gene: TRBJ2-7; D gene: NA; CDR3 protein: CASSQRLGGYEQYF; CDR3 DNA: TGTGCCAGCAGCCAAAGACTAGGGGGGTACGAGCAGTACTTC
clone size: NA; V gene: TRBV18; J gene: TRBJ2-7; D gene: NA; CDR3 protein: CASSPGGVGLDEQYF; CDR3 DNA: TGTGCCAGCTCGCCCGGGGGCGTGGGGCTGGACGAGCAGTACTTC
clone size: many; V gene: TRBV6-5; J gene: TRBJ2-3; D gene: NA; CDR3 protein: CASSYGPGVTDTQYF; CDR3 DNA: TGTGCCAGCAGTTACGGGCCAGGGGTGACAGATACGCAGTATTTT
clone size: few; V gene: TRBV7-9; J gene: TRBJ1-1; D gene: TRBD1; CDR3 protein: CASSRGQYSAEAFF; CDR3 DNA: TGTGCCAGCAGCCGGGGACAGTATAGCGCTGAAGCTTTCTTT
clone size: few; V gene: TRBV29-1; J gene: TRBJ2-3; D gene: NA; CDR3 protein: CSSTGPSTDTQYF; CDR3 DNA: TGCAGCTCCACTGGACCCAGCACAGATACGCAGTATTTT
clone size: NA; V gene: TRBV5-8; J gene: TRBJ2-5; D gene: TRBD1; CDR3 protein: CASSSRGHTQYF; CDR3 DNA: TGTGCCAGCAGCTCCAGGGGGCATACCCAGTACTTC
clone size: many; V gene: TRBV6-5; J gene: TRBJ1-6; D gene: NA; CDR3 protein: CASSYAGAGGSPLHF; CDR3 DNA: TGTGCCAGCAGTTATGCAGGGGCCGGTGGGTCACCCCTCCACTTT